This entry concerns a single T cell receptor (beta chain). This sample also contains other DNA sequences that code for the same CDR3. This entry is derived from a study of cytomegalovirus exposure and HLA in healthy donors. This PCR relied on a set of 60 Vbeta primers and 13 Jbeta primers. The table came from immunoSEQ multiplex PCR; TCRdb's copy has only in-frame clones and leaves some out. The sample comprises approximately 190,000 clones, about four fifths of which are singletons, and about 2.6% rests with the top ten. Sequences were obtained from PBMCs. This clonotype was obtained from a woman in her fifties or sixties in good health and CMV-seropositive.

The CDR3 DNA reads TGTGCCAGCAGCTTACTGCCCAGCTCCTACGAGCAGTACTTC. Its translation: CASSLLPSSYEQYF. The chain links TRBV7-9 to TRBJ2-7; D gene uncertain. The CDR3 loop spans 14 amino acids. Trimming left V 2 bases short and J 0 bases short, with 8 bases between. Germline-derived CDR1 and CDR2 are SEHNR and FQNEAQ (reference sequence). The full variable domain, completed using reference TRBV7-9 and TRBJ2-7, is DTGVSQNPRHKITKRGQNVTFRCDPISEHNRLYWYRQTLGQGPEFLTYFQNEAQLEKSRLLSDRFSAERPKGSFSTLEIQRTEQGDSAMYLCASSLLPSSYEQYFGPGTRLTVT.